The T cell receptor (beta chain) under discussion was sequenced for a study of T cell clonotyping in hematopoietic cell transplantation. Clones were read by immunoSEQ multiplex PCR, and TCRdb kept only the in-frame ones, dropping some. The sample lists roughly 80,000 clones, 95% to 97% occurring once. Whole-study findings and limits: Few recipient clonotypes overlapped donors; over 95% were de novo at given depth.

Notes on this clone: The antigen remains undetermined.

Time point of the sample: recipient sample about 28 days before transplant, after cytoreduction. Blood collection times were about day -28 and days 30, 100, 180 posttransplant. With 0 bases removed from V and 2 bases from J, the gap between germline ends came to 7 bases. Germline V gene lookup returns CDR1 SGHTA and CDR2 FQGTGA. This CDR3 is 14 amino acids long. The origin of this receptor is a woman in her fifties or sixties with acute myeloid leukemia. Some clones in this sample may be carry-over from other donors' samples. The chain employs TRBV7-3 and TRBJ1-1; no reliable D call. The material sequenced was peripheral blood mononuclear cells, taken before stem cell transplant. The CDR3 sequence is CASSLTVGNTEAFF. As DNA, the CDR3 is TGTGCCAGCAGCTTAACGGTGGGTAACACTGAAGCTTTCTTT.